This T cell receptor (beta chain) was documented in a study of T cells in localized non-small cell lung cancer. Trimming cost V 4 bases and J 8 bases, with 14 bases left between them. Germline values: CDR1 MDHEN, CDR2 SYDVKM. The CDR3 sequence is 13 residues long. Method: immunoSEQ multiplex PCR; TCRdb's copy keeps in-frame clones and lacks some. The sample has 25,000 to 35,000 clones, roughly 80% seen once. This specimen consisted of peripheral blood mononuclear cells, obtained before any cancer treatment. The TCR was taken from a man aged 35-69 years with stage III lung adenocarcinoma. The genes are TRBV28 and TRBJ1-2, with D possibly TRBD1 on 5 matching bases. CDR3 residues: CASSSPGRGGYTF. For the CDR3, the DNA is TGTGCCAGCAGTTCCCCGGGACGTGGGGGCTACACCTTC.